These T cell receptor beta chains were read from a single sample in a study of Ad26.COV2.S vaccination and SARS-CoV-2 variants. The data were produced by immunoSEQ multiplex PCR, yet TCRdb's version contains in-frame clones alone and is incomplete. The repertoire holds 400,000 to 450,000 clones, with around 92% as singletons. Sequenced material: peripheral blood, taken in a trial of Ad26.COV2.S vaccine versus placebo. These receptors originate from a person between 18 and 60 years old who received the Ad26.COV2.S COVID-19 vaccine or a placebo. Both conserved end residues are part of each CDR3. The D gene is left open where the match is weak. Size is stated for part of the rows, as once, few or many counts, or as a class when the clone is expanded.

cdr3_nt: TGTGCCAGCAGTGAGGAGACCGGAATGAGCAATGAGCAGTTCTTC
cdr3_aa: CASSEETGMSNEQFF
d_call: .
clone_size: .
j_call: TRBJ2-1
v_call: TRBV2

cdr3_nt: TGTGCCGCTTCGTCCCCTCTGACTGGGTGGATAACTGAAGCTTTCTTT
cdr3_aa: CAASSPLTGWITEAFF
d_call: .
clone_size: .
j_call: TRBJ1-1
v_call: TRBV19

cdr3_nt: TGTGCCAGCAGCTTAGGTTCCGGCACCACCTACGAGCAGTACTTC
cdr3_aa: CASSLGSGTTYEQYF
d_call: .
clone_size: .
j_call: TRBJ2-7
v_call: TRBV7-2

cdr3_nt: TGTGCCAGCAGCAAAGGGGGAACAAGGGAGTCAACTAATGAAAAACTGTTTTTT
cdr3_aa: CASSKGGTRESTNEKLFF
d_call: .
clone_size: .
j_call: TRBJ1-4
v_call: TRBV21-1

cdr3_nt: TGTGCCAGTAGTGTTGGGACTAGCGGGATCTACGAGCAGTACTTC
cdr3_aa: CASSVGTSGIYEQYF
d_call: TRBD2
clone_size: .
j_call: TRBJ2-7
v_call: TRBV19

cdr3_nt: TGTGCCATCAGCCAATTGAACACTGAAGCTTTCTTT
cdr3_aa: CAISQLNTEAFF
d_call: .
clone_size: .
j_call: TRBJ1-1
v_call: TRBV10-3

cdr3_nt: TGTGCCAGCAGCCTCATACAGAGTTACCAAGAGACCCAGTACTTC
cdr3_aa: CASSLIQSYQETQYF
d_call: .
clone_size: .
j_call: TRBJ2-5
v_call: TRBV7-9

cdr3_nt: TGTGCCAGCAGTTCGGGGACTCTTAAGTTCTTC
cdr3_aa: CASSSGTLKFF
d_call: .
clone_size: .
j_call: TRBJ2-1
v_call: TRBV25-1

cdr3_nt: TGTGCCTGGAGTCAACGGATGAACACTGAAGCTTTCTTT
cdr3_aa: CAWSQRMNTEAFF
d_call: .
clone_size: .
j_call: TRBJ1-1
v_call: TRBV30

cdr3_nt: TGTGCCAGCAGTTACTATCTGGCGGGGGAAGATACGCAGTATTTT
cdr3_aa: CASSYYLAGEDTQYF
d_call: TRBD2
clone_size: .
j_call: TRBJ2-3
v_call: TRBV6-2/TRBV6-3

cdr3_nt: TGTGCCAGCAGTTTATCTTGGCTGTCCAATGAGCAGTTCTTC
cdr3_aa: CASSLSWLSNEQFF
d_call: .
clone_size: once
j_call: TRBJ2-1
v_call: TRBV27

cdr3_nt: TGTGCCAGCAGCCCCCGATCTACCACGGGGGAGCAGTACTTC
cdr3_aa: CASSPRSTTGEQYF
d_call: .
clone_size: .
j_call: TRBJ2-7
v_call: TRBV9

cdr3_nt: TGTGCCAGCAGTTTTCTCCAGGGGCACGGAAACACCATATATTTT
cdr3_aa: CASSFLQGHGNTIYF
d_call: .
clone_size: few
j_call: TRBJ1-3
v_call: TRBV5-6

cdr3_nt: TGTGCCAGCAGTTTGAGAGCGGGGGGGCTCTACGAGCAGTACTTC
cdr3_aa: CASSLRAGGLYEQYF
d_call: TRBD2
clone_size: .
j_call: TRBJ2-7
v_call: TRBV27

cdr3_nt: TGTGCCAGCAGTTTAGGAGGACAGGGGGTCTATGGCTACACCTTC
cdr3_aa: CASSLGGQGVYGYTF
d_call: TRBD1
clone_size: .
j_call: TRBJ1-2
v_call: TRBV28

cdr3_nt: TGTGCCAGCAGCTCCACCCCCCCGTTGCCTAGCGCCGGGGAGCTGTTTTTT
cdr3_aa: CASSSTPPLPSAGELFF
d_call: .
clone_size: .
j_call: TRBJ2-2
v_call: TRBV7-9

cdr3_nt: TGTGCCAGCAGCCTAGAGGGGGTTTTCGGTTCGGATACGCAGTATTTT
cdr3_aa: CASSLEGVFGSDTQYF
d_call: .
clone_size: .
j_call: TRBJ2-3
v_call: TRBV3-1/TRBV3-2

cdr3_nt: TGTGCCAGCAGCCGAACGGTCTCCTACGAGCAGTACTTC
cdr3_aa: CASSRTVSYEQYF
d_call: .
clone_size: once
j_call: TRBJ2-7
v_call: TRBV3-1/TRBV3-2

cdr3_nt: TGTGCCAGCAGATTAGCGGGGAGCTCCTACAATGAGCAGTTCTTC
cdr3_aa: CASRLAGSSYNEQFF
d_call: TRBD2
clone_size: .
j_call: TRBJ2-1
v_call: TRBV28

cdr3_nt: TGTGCCAGCAATCGCGGGTTAAACACCGGGGAGCTGTTTTTT
cdr3_aa: CASNRGLNTGELFF
d_call: .
clone_size: .
j_call: TRBJ2-2
v_call: TRBV27

cdr3_nt: TGCGCCAGCAGCCAAGTCGCGATTAACTATGGCTACACCTTC
cdr3_aa: CASSQVAINYGYTF
d_call: .
clone_size: .
j_call: TRBJ1-2
v_call: TRBV4-1

cdr3_nt: TGCGCCAGCAGCTCCGGGACAGGGAACTCACCCCTCCACTTT
cdr3_aa: CASSSGTGNSPLHF
d_call: TRBD1
clone_size: .
j_call: TRBJ1-6
v_call: TRBV5-1

cdr3_nt: TGTGCCAGCAGCGTAGGAGCGGGGGGGCACTACGAGCAGTACTTC
cdr3_aa: CASSVGAGGHYEQYF
d_call: TRBD2
clone_size: .
j_call: TRBJ2-7
v_call: TRBV9

cdr3_nt: TGTGCCAGCAGCCAAGAGATGATAGGGGTTGAAGCTTTCTTT
cdr3_aa: CASSQEMIGVEAFF
d_call: .
clone_size: .
j_call: TRBJ1-1
v_call: TRBV14

cdr3_nt: TGTGCCAGCATAGTAGGGGACACTGAAGCTTTCTTT
cdr3_aa: CASIVGDTEAFF
d_call: .
clone_size: .
j_call: TRBJ1-1
v_call: TRBV21-1